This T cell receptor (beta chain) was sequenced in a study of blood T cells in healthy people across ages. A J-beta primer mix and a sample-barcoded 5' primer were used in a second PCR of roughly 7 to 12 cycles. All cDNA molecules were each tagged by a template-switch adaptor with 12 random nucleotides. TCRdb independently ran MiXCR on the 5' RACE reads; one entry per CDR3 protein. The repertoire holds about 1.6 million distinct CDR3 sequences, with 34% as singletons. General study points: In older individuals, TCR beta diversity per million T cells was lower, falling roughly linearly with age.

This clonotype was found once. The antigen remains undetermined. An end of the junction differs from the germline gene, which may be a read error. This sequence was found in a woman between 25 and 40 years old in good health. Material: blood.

The DNA for the CDR3 is TGTGCCAGCAGGTTATCGAAGGGGGGGAAAGGCTACACCTTC. This translates into CASRLSKGGKGYTF. V usage is TRBV27 and J usage is TRBJ1-2, with D possibly TRBD1 on 6 matching bases. CDR3 length: 14 residues. Germline loops: CDR1 MNHEY, CDR2 SMNVEV (reference sequence).